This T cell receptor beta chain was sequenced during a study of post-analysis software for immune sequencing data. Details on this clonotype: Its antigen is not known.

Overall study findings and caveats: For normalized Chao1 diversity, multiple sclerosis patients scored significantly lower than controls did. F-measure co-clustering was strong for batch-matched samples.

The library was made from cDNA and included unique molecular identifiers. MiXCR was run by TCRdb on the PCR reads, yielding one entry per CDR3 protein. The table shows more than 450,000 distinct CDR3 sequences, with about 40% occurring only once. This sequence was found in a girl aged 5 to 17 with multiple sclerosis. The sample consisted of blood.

CDR3 DNA sequence: TGCAGTGCTAGAATCGTAGGGGACGAGCAGTACTTC. Translated, it gives CSARIVGDEQYF. The rearrangement uses TRBV20-1 and TRBJ2-5, with D possibly matching TRBD1 (5 bases). The J call may be wrong; the DNA end is better matched by TRBJ2-7. Germline CDR1 reads DFQATT; CDR2 reads SNEGSKA (reference sequence). The CDR3 extends over 12 amino acids.